The 11 T cell receptor beta chains presented below share a single source sample, sequenced in a study of spatial heterogeneity in lung cancer. In TCRdb, the 5' RACE reads were re-called with MiXCR into one record per CDR3 protein. This table has more than 30,000 distinct CDR3 sequences, less than 6% appearing once. This sample's time point: sample taken at primary tumor resection. Researchers sequenced whole RNA taken from tumor, nontumor lung or frozen PBMC without sorting. The sample in question was PBMCs, obtained at surgery. Source of these receptors: a male donor with early-stage non-small cell lung cancer.

This clonotype was picked up many times. CDR3 amino acids: CATSDPSGTSGGLGTQYF. CDR3 DNA sequence: TGTGCCACCAGTGATCCCAGCGGGACTAGCGGGGGTTTGGGGACCCAGTACTTC. V and J are TRBV24-1 and TRBJ2-5, with 14 bases fitting TRBD2. The length of the CDR3 is 18 residues. V dropped 3 bases and J dropped 7; count of bases not matched to a gene: 12. From germline, CDR1 is KGHDR and CDR2 SFDVKD.

In its sample, this clonotype was seen a few times. It may be a read error: a sequence one base away is much more abundant. The chain combines TRBV12-3 or TRBV12-4 with TRBJ1-2, with D unresolved. The germline V and J ends were trimmed by 1 base and 4 bases, with 7 bases remaining between them. The CDR3 loop spans 13 amino acids. The CDR3 DNA is TGTGCCAGCAGTTTAGGTTGTAGCTATGGCTACACCTTC. This codes for CASSLGCSYGYTF.

Ten or more counts support this clonotype. This chain connects TRBV6-5 to TRBJ1-2; D remains ambiguous. Germline assignment: CDR1 MNHEY and CDR2 SVGAGI. The CDR3 length is 15 residues. Trimming removed 6 bases from V and 4 bases from J, with 18 bases in between. CDR3 in amino acids: CASSLQRSLFYGYTF. In nucleotides, the CDR3 is TGTGCCAGCAGCCTACAGCGGAGTTTATTCTATGGCTACACCTTC.

This clonotype was counted ten times or more. The chain links TRBV6-5 to TRBJ2-7, with 8 bases identical to TRBD2. Germline V gives CDR1 MNHEY, CDR2 SVGAGI. The V segment lost 6 bases and the J segment 0 bases; nucleotides outside the gene matches: 4. This CDR3 region has 14 residues. In DNA, the CDR3 is TGTGCCAGCAGAACCGGGACTAGCTCCTACGAGCAGTACTTC. Translated, it gives CASRTGTSSYEQYF.

Notes on this clonotype: A much larger clone differs from this one at a single base, so this may be a read error. The rearrangement uses TRBV5-1 and TRBJ2-1; TRBD2 is a possible D gene (5 bases). The V gene's germline CDR1 is SGHRS and CDR2 YFSETQ. The CDR3 is made up of 16 amino acids. The V end was cut by 2 bases, the J end by 5 bases, with 17 bases between. The CDR3 DNA follows: TGCGCCAGCAGCTTTCATGGCGGGCGGGCCAACAATGAGCAGTTCTTC. Translated: CASSFHGGRANNEQFF.

This clonotype was seen a few times. The chain uses TRBV2 and TRBJ1-1; weak D call: TRBD1 (5 bases). Looked up from germline, CDR1 is SNHLY and CDR2 is FYNNEI. Trimming removed 3 bases at V and 6 bases at J, with 11 bases between. The CDR3 totals 13 residues. The CDR3 nucleotides are TGTGCCAGCAGTGAGCAGGGTAGGGCTGAAGCTTTCTTT. Its protein is CASSEQGRAEAFF.

This clonotype was seen more than once but under ten times. The gene calls are TRBV19 and TRBJ1-2; 8 nucleotides agree with TRBD1. There are 14 residues in the CDR3. J gave up 4 bases and V 7 bases, and 8 bases lay outside the gene matches. Germline V gives CDR1 LNHDA, CDR2 SQIVND (reference sequence). CDR3: CASNSARGLYGYTF. The CDR3, as DNA: TGTGCCAGTAATTCAGCCAGGGGGCTCTATGGCTACACCTTC.

The table lists this clonotype with many counts. The chain combines TRBV28 with TRBJ2-7, with 9 bases lining up with TRBD1. The germline gives CDR1 MDHEN, CDR2 SYDVKM. J was trimmed by 7 bases and V by 2 bases; bases with no gene match: 9. CDR3 size: 15 residues. For the CDR3, the DNA is TGTGCCAGCAGTTTACCGCTACAGGGGGCGGGGGAGCAGTACTTC. Translating gives CASSLPLQGAGEQYF. The full variable domain, in which reference TRBV28 and TRBJ2-7 provide the parts outside the CDR3, is DVKVTQSSRYLVKRTGEKVFLECVQDMDHENMFWYRQDPGLGLRLIYFSYDVKMKEKGDIPEGYSVSREKKERFSLILESASTNQTSMYLCASSLPLQGAGEQYFGPGTRLTVT.

The chain couples TRBV21-1 to TRBJ2-7; TRBD1, the table's D call, was not compared with the DNA. TRBV21-1 is listed as a pseudogene. The CDR3 runs 13 residues. Written as DNA, the CDR3 is TGTGCCAGCAGCAAAGCATCTCACAGGCCGCAGTACTTC. Its translation: CASSKASHRPQYF.

This clonotype is classed as medium-sized. The chain uses TRBV28 and TRBJ2-6; TRBD1 might be the D (6 bases). The CDR3 totals 17 residues. V lost 2 bases, J lost 0 bases, and 11 bases lay in between. Germline lookup yields CDR1 MDHEN and CDR2 SYDVKM. The CDR3 nucleotides are TGTGCCAGCAGTTTAAGGTTCAGGGGCTCTGGGGCCAACGTCCTGACTTTC. This translates into CASSLRFRGSGANVLTF.

This sequence joins TRBV11-2 and TRBJ1-1, with a weak D call TRBD1 (5 bases). The CDR3 spans 14 residues. Trimming took 3 bases from V and 6 from J, leaving 14 bases between them. Germline values: CDR1 SGHAT, CDR2 FQNNGV. The CDR3 DNA sequence: TGTGCCAGCAGCTTTGAAGGGGTGGGCTCTGAAGCTTTCTTT. Translating it yields CASSFEGVGSEAFF. The full variable domain, rest sourced from reference TRBV11-2 and TRBJ1-1, is EAGVAQSPRYKIIEKRQSVAFWCNPISGHATLYWYQQILGQGPKLLIQFQNNGVVDDSQLPKDRFSAERLKGVDSTLKIQPAKLEDSAVYLCASSFEGVGSEAFFGQGTRLTVV.